The clone carrying this T cell receptor beta chain was counted a few times. The target antigen is unknown. This sample is drawn from a study of T-cell memory formation after mild COVID-19. The study, taken as a whole, reports: Later expanders leaned toward CD4+, whereas clones contracting from day 15 to 85 were balanced CD4/CD8. Pre-infection memory carried some responding clones, suggesting that cross-reactive memory joined.

The CDR3 is made up of 13 amino acids. The germline V gene has CDR1 DFQATT and CDR2 SNEGSKA (reference sequence). The V end was cut by 0 bases, the J end by 2 bases, with 7 bases between. TCRdb called the 5' RACE reads again in MiXCR, with one record for every CDR3 protein. The data hold 84,000 or so distinct CDR3 sequences, with roughly 13% observed a single time. Sequencing was performed on PBMCs or a T cell subset sorted from them (not recorded which). The sequence was obtained from an adult woman who had mild COVID-19 (a few samples of this study predate the infection). Cell type and time point are not known. The chain recombines TRBV20-1 with TRBJ2-5; TRBD1 might be the D (6 bases). DNA of the CDR3: TGCAGTGCTAGAGACAGGGGTCAAGAGACCCAGTACTTC. It specifies CSARDRGQETQYF.